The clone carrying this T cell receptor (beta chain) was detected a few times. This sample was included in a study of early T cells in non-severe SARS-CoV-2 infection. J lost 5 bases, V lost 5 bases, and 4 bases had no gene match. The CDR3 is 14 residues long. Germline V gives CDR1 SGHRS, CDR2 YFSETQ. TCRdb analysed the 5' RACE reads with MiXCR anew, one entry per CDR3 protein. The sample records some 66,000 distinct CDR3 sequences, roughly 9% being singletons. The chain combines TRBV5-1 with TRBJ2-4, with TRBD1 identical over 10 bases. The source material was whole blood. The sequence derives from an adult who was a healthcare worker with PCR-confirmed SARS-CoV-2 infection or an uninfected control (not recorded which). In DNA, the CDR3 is TGCGCCAGCAGGACAGGGGGCCGAGAAAACATTCAGTACTTC. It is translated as CASRTGGRENIQYF.